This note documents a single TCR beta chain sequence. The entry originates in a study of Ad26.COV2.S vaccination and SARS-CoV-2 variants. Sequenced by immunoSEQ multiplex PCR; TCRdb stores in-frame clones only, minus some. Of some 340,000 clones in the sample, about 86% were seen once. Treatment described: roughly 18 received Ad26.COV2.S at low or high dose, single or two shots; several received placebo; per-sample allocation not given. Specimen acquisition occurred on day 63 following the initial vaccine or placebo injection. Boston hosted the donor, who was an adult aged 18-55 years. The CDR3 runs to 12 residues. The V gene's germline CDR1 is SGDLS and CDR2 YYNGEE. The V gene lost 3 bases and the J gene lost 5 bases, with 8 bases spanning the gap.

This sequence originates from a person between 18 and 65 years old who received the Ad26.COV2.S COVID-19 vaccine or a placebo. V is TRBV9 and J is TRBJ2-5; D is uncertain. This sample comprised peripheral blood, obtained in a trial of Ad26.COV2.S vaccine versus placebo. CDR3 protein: CASSGDGETQYF. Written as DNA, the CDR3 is TGTGCCAGCAGCGGAGATGGGGAGACCCAGTACTTC.